A selection of T cell receptor beta chains follows, all from one sample in a study of human T cells and chemical hapten exposure. TCRdb recomputed calls from the RACE reads with MiXCR, one row per CDR3 protein. The table lists roughly 180,000 distinct CDR3 sequences, 20% to 25% of them singletons. The specimen was whole blood, collected in connection with sensitization to the hapten diphenylcyclopropenone (DPC). These receptors originate from a woman aged 50 to 60 with alopecia areata. Some clones in this sample may be carry-over from other donors' samples. Each CDR3 is given with its conserved first and last residue.

V gene	J gene	CDR3 protein
TRBV27	TRBJ2-1	CASSLFGGNEQFF
TRBV11-2	TRBJ1-1	CASSADGRYTEAFF
TRBV2	TRBJ2-7	CASRLAGYPSYEQYF
TRBV20-1	TRBJ2-2	CSAETSGTGELFF
TRBV27	TRBJ1-5	CASNPLGSGVDQPQHF
TRBV20-1	TRBJ1-1	CSAARPGETEAFF
TRBV7-2	TRBJ2-1	CASSQTSGSSNEQFF
TRBV5-1	TRBJ1-1	CASSLFEGSVTEAFF
TRBV20-1	TRBJ2-7	CSASLGTGGDEQYF
TRBV20-1	TRBJ2-2	CSVQGSTGELFF
TRBV9	TRBJ2-2	CASSHSGEGRLKNTGELFF
TRBV7-2	TRBJ2-3	CASSLYGASGSADTQYF
TRBV20-1	TRBJ2-3	CSASPAGLAGLDTQYF
TRBV4-2	TRBJ1-1	CASSPGQRNTEAFF
TRBV10-3	TRBJ2-1	CAISEREANNEQFF
TRBV10-3	TRBJ1-5	CAIAGTNQPQHF
TRBV5-8	TRBJ2-3	CASSPRAARDMRPQYF
TRBV10-2	TRBJ2-7	CASTRSGDRESYEQYF
TRBV7-2	TRBJ2-2	CASSLSRGATGELFF
TRBV20-1	TRBJ1-4	CSAREGGPTRELFF
TRBV20-1	TRBJ1-5	CSARDLEYSNQPQHF
TRBV5-4	TRBJ1-3	CASSITGGRGNTIYF
TRBV18	TRBJ2-7	CASSGTGQTYEQYF
TRBV6-4	TRBJ2-1	CASSDPGVVDEQFF
TRBV5-1	TRBJ2-7	CASSTPGQGVGQYF
TRBV3-1	TRBJ2-1	CASSQGRRGPYNEQFF
TRBV27	TRBJ1-5	CASSFGKGKQPQHF
TRBV6-5	TRBJ2-1	CASSYSGAGGGEQFF
TRBV18	TRBJ2-2	CASSQLENTGELFF
TRBV6-5	TRBJ1-1	CASSYTGTGIGTEAFF
TRBV4-1	TRBJ2-3	CASSHGTSGSNTQYF
TRBV11-2	TRBJ2-2	CASSLGAGGPNTGELFF
TRBV6-1	TRBJ2-3	CAGTERTSPSTDTQYF
TRBV27	TRBJ2-7	CASSPTRGTSYEQYF
TRBV15	TRBJ1-3	CATSRGGNTIYF
TRBV7-9	TRBJ1-2	CASTSLGGQGLWGYTF
TRBV2	TRBJ2-5	CAGSGQLRFQETQYF
TRBV6-6	TRBJ1-1	CASSYSRQNTEAFF
TRBV5-1	TRBJ2-5	CASSLTSGFEIQYF
TRBV12-3/TRBV12-4	TRBJ2-3	CASSHDSAGGRDTQYF
TRBV5-1	TRBJ2-7	CASSILAGEVYEQYF
TRBV18	TRBJ1-3	CASSPPALSGNTIYF
TRBV4-1	TRBJ1-6	CASSFRTGLNSPLHF
TRBV20-1	TRBJ2-7	CSARDTRIYEQYF
TRBV20-1	TRBJ2-2	CSARDLGYTGELFF
TRBV11-2	TRBJ2-1	CASSLDWGEQFF
TRBV12-3/TRBV12-4	TRBJ2-2	CASRAQETGELFF
TRBV2	TRBJ1-4	CASSGRTSTDEKLFF
TRBV12-3/TRBV12-4	TRBJ2-1	CASSSEMSAYNEQFF
TRBV3-1	TRBJ2-2	CASSQGRKGANTGELFF
TRBV11-2	TRBJ2-1	CASSLERGGAKQFF
TRBV10-3	TRBJ2-5	CAISEVAGGFQETQYF
TRBV7-3	TRBJ2-2	CASSSMNGRNTGELFF
TRBV2	TRBJ1-5	CASSVQTGRTQHF
TRBV4-2	TRBJ2-3	CASSQFPSGSTDTQYF